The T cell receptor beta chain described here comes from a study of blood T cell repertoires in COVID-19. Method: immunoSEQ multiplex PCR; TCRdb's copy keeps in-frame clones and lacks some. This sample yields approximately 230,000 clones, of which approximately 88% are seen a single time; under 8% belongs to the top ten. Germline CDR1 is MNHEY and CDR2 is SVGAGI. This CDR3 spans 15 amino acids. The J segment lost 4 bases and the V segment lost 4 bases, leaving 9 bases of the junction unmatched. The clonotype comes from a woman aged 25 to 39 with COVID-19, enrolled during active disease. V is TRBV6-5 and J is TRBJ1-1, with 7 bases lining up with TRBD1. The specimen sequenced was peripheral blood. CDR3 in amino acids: CASSFQPGQVTEAFF. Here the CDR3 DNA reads TGTGCCAGCAGTTTTCAACCAGGACAGGTCACTGAAGCTTTCTTT.